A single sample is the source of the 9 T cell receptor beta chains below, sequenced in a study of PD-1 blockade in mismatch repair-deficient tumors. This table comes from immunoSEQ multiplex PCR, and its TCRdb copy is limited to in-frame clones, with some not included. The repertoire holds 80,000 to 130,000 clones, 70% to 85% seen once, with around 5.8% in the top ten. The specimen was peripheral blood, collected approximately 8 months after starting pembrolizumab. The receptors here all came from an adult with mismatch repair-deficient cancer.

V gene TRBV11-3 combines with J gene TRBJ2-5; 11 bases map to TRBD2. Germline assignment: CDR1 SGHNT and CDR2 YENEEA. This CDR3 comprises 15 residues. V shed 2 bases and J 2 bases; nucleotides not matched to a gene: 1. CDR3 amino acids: CASSLRTSGQETQYF. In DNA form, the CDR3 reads TGTGCCAGCAGCTTACGGACTAGCGGGCAAGAGACCCAGTACTTC.

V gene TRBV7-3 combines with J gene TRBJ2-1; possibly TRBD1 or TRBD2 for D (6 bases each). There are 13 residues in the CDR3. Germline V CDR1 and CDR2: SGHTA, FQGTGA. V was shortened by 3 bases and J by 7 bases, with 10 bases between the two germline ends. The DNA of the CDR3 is TGTGCCAGCAGCTTCAAGGGGGGAAATGAGCAGTTCTTC. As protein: CASSFKGGNEQFF.

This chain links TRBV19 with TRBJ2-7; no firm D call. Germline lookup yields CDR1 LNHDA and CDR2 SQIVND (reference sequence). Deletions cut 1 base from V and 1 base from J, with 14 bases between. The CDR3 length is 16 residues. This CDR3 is CASSIGWTVLSYEQYF. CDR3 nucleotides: TGTGCCAGTAGTATAGGTTGGACGGTCCTGTCCTACGAGCAGTACTTC.

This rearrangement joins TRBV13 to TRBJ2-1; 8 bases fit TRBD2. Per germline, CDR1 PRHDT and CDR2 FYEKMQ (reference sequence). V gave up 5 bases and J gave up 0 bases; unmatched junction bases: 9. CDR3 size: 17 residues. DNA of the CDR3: TGTGCCAGCAGCGGGGTAACTAGCGGCAGCTCCTACAATGAGCAGTTCTTC. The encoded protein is CASSGVTSGSSYNEQFF.

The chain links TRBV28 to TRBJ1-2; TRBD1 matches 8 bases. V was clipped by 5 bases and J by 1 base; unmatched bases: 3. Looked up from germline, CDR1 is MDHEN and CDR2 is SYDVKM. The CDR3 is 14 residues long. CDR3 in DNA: TGTGCCAGCAGTACGACAGGGGATAACTATGGCTACACCTTC. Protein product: CASSTTGDNYGYTF.

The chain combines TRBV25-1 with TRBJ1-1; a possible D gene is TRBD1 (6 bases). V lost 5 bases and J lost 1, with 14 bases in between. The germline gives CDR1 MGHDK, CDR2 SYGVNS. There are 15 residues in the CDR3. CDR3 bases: TGTGCCAGCAGTCGCCGGACAGATAGGAACACTGAAGCTTTCTTT. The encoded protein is CASSRRTDRNTEAFF.

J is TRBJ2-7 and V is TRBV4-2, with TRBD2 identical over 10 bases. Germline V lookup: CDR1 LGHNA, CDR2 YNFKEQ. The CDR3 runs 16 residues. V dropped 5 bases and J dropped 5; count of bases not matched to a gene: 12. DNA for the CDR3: TGTGCCAGCAGCTTGCCTAGCGGGAGTGGTGTAAACGAGCAGTACTTC. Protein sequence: CASSLPSGSGVNEQYF.

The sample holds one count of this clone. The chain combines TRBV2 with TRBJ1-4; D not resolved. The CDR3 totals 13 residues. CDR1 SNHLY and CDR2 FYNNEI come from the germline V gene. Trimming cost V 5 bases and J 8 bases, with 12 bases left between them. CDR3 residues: CASSLKRGEKLFF. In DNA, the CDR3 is TGTGCCAGCAGTTTAAAGCGAGGAGAAAAACTGTTTTTT.

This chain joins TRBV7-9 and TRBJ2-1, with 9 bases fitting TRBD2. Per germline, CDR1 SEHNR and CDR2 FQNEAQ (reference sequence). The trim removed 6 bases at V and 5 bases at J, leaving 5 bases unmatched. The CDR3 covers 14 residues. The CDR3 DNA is TGTGCCAGCAGGGAGGCTAGCGGGAACAATGAGCAGTTCTTC. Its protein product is CASREASGNNEQFF. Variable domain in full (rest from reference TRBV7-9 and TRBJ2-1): DTGVSQNPRHKITKRGQNVTFRCDPISEHNRLYWYRQTLGQGPEFLTYFQNEAQLEKSRLLSDRFSAERPKGSFSTLEIQRTEQGDSAMYLCASREASGNNEQFFGPGTRLTVL.